This T cell receptor (beta chain) was sequenced for a study of blood T cell repertoires in COVID-19. Remarks on this clone: Other DNA sequences in the sample encode the same CDR3.

Individuals drawn from around 25 US areas were about 18 to 90 years old. Participant reports of clinical history set cohort assignment. Recovered Cohort 3 donors showed two negative PCRs, clearance, or symptom resolution. The germline V gene has CDR1 MDHEN and CDR2 SYDVKM. This CDR3 contains 14 residues. With 4 bases clipped from V and 3 bases from J, the junction kept 5 bases outside the gene matches. In the authors' workflow: It was from reference gene primer amplification that nucleated cell counts were estimated. Generated by immunoSEQ multiplex PCR, the TCRdb table keeps only in-frame clones and is missing some. The V and J calls and the clone size are those of that table, but D and trimming were determined from the DNA. This table has around 260,000 clones, approximately 92% appearing once.

The chain joins TRBV28 to TRBJ1-1; 7 bases map to TRBD1. This sequence originates from a woman younger than 45 who had recovered from COVID-19. Sequencing used PBMCs or T cells enriched from blood (not recorded which). The CDR3 is CASSSTGWDTEAFF. The CDR3 region has the DNA TGTGCCAGCAGTTCGACAGGGTGGGACACTGAAGCTTTCTTT. Full variable domain (outside the CDR3, taken from reference TRBV28 and TRBJ1-1): DVKVTQSSRYLVKRTGEKVFLECVQDMDHENMFWYRQDPGLGLRLIYFSYDVKMKEKGDIPEGYSVSREKKERFSLILESASTNQTSMYLCASSSTGWDTEAFFGQGTRLTVV.